This T cell receptor beta chain was captured in a study of blood T cell repertoires in COVID-19. Sequencing used immunoSEQ multiplex PCR; TCRdb keeps in-frame clones, though not all of them. The sample has 120,000 or so clones, roughly 83% seen once. From germline, CDR1 is MNHEY and CDR2 SVGAGI. This CDR3 has 12 residues. V was shortened by 6 bases and J by 8 bases, with 13 bases between the two germline ends. Specimen: peripheral blood. V usage is TRBV6-5 and J usage is TRBJ1-2; no reliable D call. This TCR came from a man aged 35-49 years with active or convalescent COVID-19. The CDR3 reads CASRVGAGGYTF. Here the CDR3 DNA reads TGTGCCAGCAGAGTGGGCGCGGGGGGCTACACCTTC.